What follows are 20 T cell receptor beta chains derived from one specimen sequenced in a study of cytomegalovirus exposure and HLA in healthy donors. In the PCR, 60 Vbeta and 13 Jbeta primers were used. Sequenced by immunoSEQ multiplex PCR; TCRdb stores in-frame clones only, minus some. Here the sample spans over 150,000 clones, around 79% being singletons. Sequenced: PBMCs. All receptors come from a woman aged 40 to 55 in good health and CMV-seropositive.

This clone occurred a few times. The chain couples TRBV5-1 to TRBJ2-2, with D possibly being TRBD1 (6 bases). V dropped 3 bases and J dropped 1 base, with 16 bases sitting between them. This CDR3 is 17 amino acids long. Germline V gene data show CDR1 as SGHRS and CDR2 as YFSETQ. Here the CDR3 DNA reads TGCGCCAGCAGCTCGCAAGCCGGGACAAGGAACACCGGGGAGCTGTTTTTT. Amino acid sequence: CASSSQAGTRNTGELFF.

This clone was seen only a few times. The V and J genes are TRBV7-2 and TRBJ1-4, with D maybe TRBD1 (6 bases). From germline, CDR1 is SGHTA and CDR2 FQGNSA. This CDR3 spans 15 amino acids. Trimming removed 4 bases from V and 0 bases from J, with 9 bases in between. The CDR3 sequence: CASSSGQTTNEKLFF. For the CDR3, the DNA is TGTGCCAGCAGCTCCGGACAGACAACTAATGAAAAACTGTTTTTT.

This clone was detected a few times. The rearrangement uses TRBV11-3 and TRBJ2-5; 9 bases match TRBD2. Germline V gives CDR1 SGHNT, CDR2 YENEEA. J gave up 2 bases and V 2 bases, and 0 bases lay outside the gene matches. The CDR3 length is 14 residues. The CDR3 sequence: CASSLTSGQETQYF. CDR3 coding DNA: TGTGCCAGCAGCTTAACTAGCGGGCAAGAGACCCAGTACTTC.

This clone was observed once. The V call is TRBV25-1, the J call TRBJ2-1, with TRBD2 matching over 9 bases. From germline, CDR1 is MGHDK and CDR2 SYGVNS. The CDR3 consists of 16 residues. The junction had 5 bases not matched to a gene; V was cut back by 2 bases and J by 3 bases. CDR3 residues: CASSELAGNLYNEQFF. The CDR3 DNA is TGTGCCAGCAGTGAACTAGCGGGAAACCTCTACAATGAGCAGTTCTTC.

V and J are TRBV14 and TRBJ1-1, with D hard to call. The germline V gene has CDR1 SGHDN and CDR2 FVKESK. This CDR3 comprises 17 residues. V was pared by 1 base and J by 1 base, with 16 bases between. The CDR3 coding sequence is TGTGCCAGCAGCCAAGCCACGGCGGGGAAAGGGAACACTGAAGCTTTCTTT. Translating gives CASSQATAGKGNTEAFF.

The CDR3 nucleotides are TGTGCCACCAGCAGAGATGGCCGGAACACTGAAGCTTTCTTT. Protein sequence: CATSRDGRNTEAFF. V is TRBV15 and J is TRBJ1-1; no reliable D call. The germline V gene has CDR1 LNHNV and CDR2 YYDKDF (reference sequence). The germline V and J ends were trimmed by 0 bases and 1 base, with 6 bases remaining between them. CDR3 length: 14 amino acids.

This sequence joins TRBV30 and TRBJ1-2; D gene unclear. The V end was cut by 0 bases, the J end by 7 bases, with 6 bases between. The CDR3 length is 11 residues. In germline, CDR1 is GTSNPN, CDR2 SVGIG (reference sequence). The CDR3 is CAWSVTGGYTF. CDR3 DNA sequence: TGTGCCTGGAGTGTAACGGGTGGCTACACCTTC.

The chain employs TRBV7-8 and TRBJ2-3; D is undetermined. Looked up from germline, CDR1 is SGHVS and CDR2 is FQNEAQ. Trimming removed 2 bases at V and 4 bases at J, with 4 bases between. The CDR3 runs to 12 residues. In DNA, the CDR3 is TGTGCCAGCAGCTTACTCGCAGATACGCAGTATTTT. Translating it yields CASSLLADTQYF.

The chain joins TRBV4-3 to TRBJ2-7; 10 bases match TRBD1. V lost 5 bases to trimming and J lost 4 bases; unmatched junction nucleotides: 2. CDR1 and CDR2 from the germline V gene are LGHNA and YSLEER. This CDR3 contains 13 residues. The CDR3 DNA is TGCGCCAGCAGCTCGGGACAGGGGTACGAGCAGTACTTC. Translating gives CASSSGQGYEQYF.

This sequence joins TRBV6-5 and TRBJ1-4; perhaps TRBD1 as D (6 bases). Germline CDR1 and CDR2: MNHEY and SVGAGI. V lost 0 bases and J lost 7, with 12 bases in between. This CDR3 has 15 amino acids. The CDR3 DNA is TGTGCCAGCAGTTACTCAGCAGGGGTGGGTGAAAAACTGTTTTTT. It specifies CASSYSAGVGEKLFF.

The rearrangement joins TRBV27 to TRBJ1-4, with 7 bases that match TRBD1. Germline CDR1 is MNHEY and CDR2 is SMNVEV (reference sequence). J gave up 8 bases and V 6 bases, and 6 bases lay outside the gene matches. There are 13 residues in the CDR3. CDR3 residues: CASRRGPTEKLFF. The CDR3 DNA follows: TGTGCCAGCAGGAGGGGGCCGACGGAAAAACTGTTTTTT.

This clone turned up a few times. This chain connects TRBV30 to TRBJ1-2, with 9 bases matching TRBD1. Trimming removed 1 base from V and 8 bases from J; junction bases left unmatched: 5. Germline V CDR1 and CDR2: GTSNPN, SVGIG (reference sequence). The length of the CDR3 is 13 residues. CDR3 in DNA: TGTGCCTGGAGTGCCGGGGACAGGGAGGGCTACACCTTC. As protein: CAWSAGDREGYTF.

This sequence joins TRBV11-2 and TRBJ2-7; no clear D gene. CDR1 and CDR2 (germline): SGHAT, FQNNGV. CDR3 length: 11 residues. V lost 4 bases, J lost 6 bases, and 7 bases lay in between. CDR3 sequence (DNA): TGTGCCAGCAGCTCCCTTGTCGAGCAGTACTTC. Its protein product is CASSSLVEQYF. The variable domain in full, completed from reference TRBV11-2 and TRBJ2-7, reads EAGVAQSPRYKIIEKRQSVAFWCNPISGHATLYWYQQILGQGPKLLIQFQNNGVVDDSQLPKDRFSAERLKGVDSTLKIQPAKLEDSAVYLCASSSLVEQYFGPGTRLTVT.

This clone was detected only a few times. Different DNA sequences within this sample yield the same CDR3. CDR3 nucleotides: TGTGCCAGCAGCCCAGACAGGGACTATGGCTACACCTTC. Its translation: CASSPDRDYGYTF. The chain recombines TRBV6-1 with TRBJ1-2; 7 bases fit TRBD1. Trimming took 6 bases from V and 3 from J; bases not matched to a gene: 4. The germline V gene has CDR1 MNHNS and CDR2 SASEGT. There are 13 residues in the CDR3.

In this sample, this clone turned up once. The chain employs TRBV25-1 and TRBJ2-5, with 9 bases fitting TRBD1. Trimming removed 1 base from V and 3 bases from J; junction bases left unmatched: 9. The CDR3 sequence is 17 residues long. Germline V lookup: CDR1 MGHDK, CDR2 SYGVNS. The CDR3 region has the DNA TGTGCCAGCAGTGAATGGGGACAGGGTACCCTGAAAGAGACCCAGTACTTC. Its protein is CASSEWGQGTLKETQYF. Based on the CDR3 plus reference TRBV25-1 and TRBJ2-5, the full variable domain is EADIYQTPRYLVIGTGKKITLECSQTMGHDKMYWYQQDPGMELHLIHYSYGVNSTEKGDLSSESTVSRIRTEHFPLTLESARPSHTSQYLCASSEWGQGTLKETQYFGPGTRLLVL.

J is TRBJ1-2 and V is TRBV6-6; 11 nucleotides align to TRBD1. V shed 7 bases and J 7 bases; nucleotides not matched to a gene: 8. CDR3 size: 14 residues. Germline CDR1 reads MNHNY; CDR2 reads SVGAGI (reference sequence). This CDR3 is CASTLSGQGAGYTF. CDR3 bases: TGTGCCAGCACTCTAAGCGGACAGGGGGCTGGCTACACCTTC.

J is TRBJ2-7 and V is TRBV2; possibly TRBD2 for D (6 bases). V shed 7 bases and J shed 7 bases, with 14 bases lying between them. This CDR3 region has 12 residues. The germline V gene has CDR1 SNHLY and CDR2 FYNNEI. CDR3 nucleotide sequence: TGTGCCAGCAACGAGGGGCGGGGAGAGCAGTACTTC. Amino acids: CASNEGRGEQYF.

The rearrangement joins TRBV14 to TRBJ2-1; TRBD1 is a possible D gene (6 bases). In germline, CDR1 is SGHDN, CDR2 FVKESK. This CDR3 spans 16 amino acids. Trimming removed 0 bases from V and 10 bases from J, with 19 bases in between. CDR3 amino acids: CASSQDLGSWGREQFF. Written as DNA, the CDR3 is TGTGCCAGCAGCCAAGATCTGGGTTCTTGGGGGCGCGAGCAGTTCTTC.

The rearrangement joins TRBV19 to TRBJ2-2, with TRBD2 matching 7 bases. The CDR3 sequence is 16 residues long. Trimming at V came to 8 bases and at J to 5 bases, leaving 14 bases not matched to a gene. Germline V gene data show CDR1 as LNHDA and CDR2 as SQIVND (reference sequence). CDR3 protein: CASRGGGAGRTGELFF. The CDR3 nucleotides read TGTGCCAGTCGGGGCGGGGGAGCGGGACGAACCGGGGAGCTGTTTTTT.

Only a few counts were recorded for this clone. The CDR3, as DNA: TGTGCCAGCAGTGAACTTAAGGGGAAGAATTCACCCCTCCACTTT. It specifies CASSELKGKNSPLHF. The chain carries TRBV6-1 and TRBJ1-6; maybe TRBD1 (5 bases). Per germline, CDR1 MNHNS and CDR2 SASEGT. The V gene lost 2 bases and the J gene lost 7 bases, with 12 bases spanning the gap. The CDR3 spans 15 residues.